This TCR beta chain was documented in a study of cytomegalovirus exposure and HLA in healthy donors. Study observations and caveats: Later examination showed HLA-associated TCR beta chains had greater clonal expansion than equally common others. According to a later analysis, most TCR beta chains associated with CMV appeared HLA-restricted.

Germline V lookup: CDR1 SGHVS, CDR2 FNYEAQ. The V gene end was trimmed by 0 bases and the J gene end by 1 base; junction bases not matched to a gene: 7. The CDR3 length is 17 residues. With respect to this clone: Its antigen is undetermined.

The study ran its PCR with 60 Vbeta and 13 Jbeta primers. Here immunoSEQ multiplex PCR was the method, and the copy in TCRdb shows in-frame clones only, minus some. The repertoire holds 140,000 or so clones, with about 74% as singletons. The specimen sequenced was PBMCs. This rearrangement joins TRBV7-6 to TRBJ2-5, with TRBD1 matching 8 bases. The TCR sequence derives from a woman in her thirties or forties in good health and CMV-seronegative. DNA for the CDR3: TGTGCCAGCAGCTTAGCCGTAGTGGACAGGGCCCAAGAGACCCAGTACTTC. Translation: CASSLAVVDRAQETQYF. The full variable domain, with the rest looked up from reference TRBV7-6 and TRBJ2-5, is GAGVSQSPRYKVTKRGQDVALRCDPISGHVSLYWYRQALGQGPEFLTYFNYEAQQDKSGLPNDRFSAERPEGSISTLTIQRTEQRDSAMYRCASSLAVVDRAQETQYFGPGTRLLVL.